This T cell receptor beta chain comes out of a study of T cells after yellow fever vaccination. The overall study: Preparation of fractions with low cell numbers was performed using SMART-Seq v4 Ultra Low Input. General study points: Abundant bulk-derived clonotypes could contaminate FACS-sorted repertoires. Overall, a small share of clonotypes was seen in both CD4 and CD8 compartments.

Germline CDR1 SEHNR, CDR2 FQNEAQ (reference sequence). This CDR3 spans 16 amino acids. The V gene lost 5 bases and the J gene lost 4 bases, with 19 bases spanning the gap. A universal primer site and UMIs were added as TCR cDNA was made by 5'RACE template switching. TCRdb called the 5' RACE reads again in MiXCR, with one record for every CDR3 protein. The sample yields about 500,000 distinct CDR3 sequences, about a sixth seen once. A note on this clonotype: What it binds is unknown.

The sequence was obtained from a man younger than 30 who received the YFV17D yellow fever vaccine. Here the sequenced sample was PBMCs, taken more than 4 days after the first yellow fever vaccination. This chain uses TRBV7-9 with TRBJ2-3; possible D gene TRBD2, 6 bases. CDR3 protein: CASSTVDLAWPDTQYF. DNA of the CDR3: TGTGCCAGCAGCACCGTGGATCTAGCGTGGCCAGATACGCAGTATTTT.